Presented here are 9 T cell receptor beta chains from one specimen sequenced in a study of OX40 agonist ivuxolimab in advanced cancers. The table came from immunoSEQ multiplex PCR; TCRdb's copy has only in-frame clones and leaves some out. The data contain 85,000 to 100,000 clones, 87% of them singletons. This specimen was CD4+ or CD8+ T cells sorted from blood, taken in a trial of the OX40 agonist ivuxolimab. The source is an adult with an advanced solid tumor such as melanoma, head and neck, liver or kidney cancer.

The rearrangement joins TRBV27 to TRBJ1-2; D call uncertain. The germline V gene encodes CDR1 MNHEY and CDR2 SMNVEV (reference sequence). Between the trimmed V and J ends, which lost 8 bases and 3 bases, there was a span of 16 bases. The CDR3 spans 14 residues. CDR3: CASGRAPGYYGYTF. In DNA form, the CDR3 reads TGTGCCAGCGGCCGGGCCCCCGGCTACTATGGCTACACCTTC.

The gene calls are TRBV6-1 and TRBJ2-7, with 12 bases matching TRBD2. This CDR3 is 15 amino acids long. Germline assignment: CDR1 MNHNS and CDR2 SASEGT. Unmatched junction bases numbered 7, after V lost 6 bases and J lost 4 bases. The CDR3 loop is CASSTRTSGMYEQYF. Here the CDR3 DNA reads TGTGCCAGCAGCACCCGGACTAGCGGGATGTACGAGCAGTACTTC.

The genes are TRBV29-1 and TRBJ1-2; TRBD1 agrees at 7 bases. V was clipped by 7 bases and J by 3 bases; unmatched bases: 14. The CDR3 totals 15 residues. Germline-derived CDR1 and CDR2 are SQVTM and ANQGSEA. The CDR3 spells CSAEGRQGRDYGYTF. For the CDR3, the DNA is TGCAGCGCTGAGGGGAGACAGGGCCGAGACTATGGCTACACCTTC.

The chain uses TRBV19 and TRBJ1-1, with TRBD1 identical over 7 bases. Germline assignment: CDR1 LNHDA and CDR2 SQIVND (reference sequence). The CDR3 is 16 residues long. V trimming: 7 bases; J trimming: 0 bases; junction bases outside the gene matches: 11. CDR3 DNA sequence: TGTGCCAGTACCCCCGGGACAGTGATTATGAACACTGAAGCTTTCTTT. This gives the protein CASTPGTVIMNTEAFF.

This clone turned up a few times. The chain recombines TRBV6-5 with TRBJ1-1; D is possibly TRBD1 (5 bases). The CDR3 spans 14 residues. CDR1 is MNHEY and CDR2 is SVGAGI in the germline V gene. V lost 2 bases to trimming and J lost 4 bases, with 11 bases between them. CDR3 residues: CASSYTQAGTEAFF. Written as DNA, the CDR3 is TGTGCCAGCAGTTACACACAGGCGGGCACTGAAGCTTTCTTT.

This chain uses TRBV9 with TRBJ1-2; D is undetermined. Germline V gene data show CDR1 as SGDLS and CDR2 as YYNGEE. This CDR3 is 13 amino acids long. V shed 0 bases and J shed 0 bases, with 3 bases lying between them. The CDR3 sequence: CASSVGANYGYTF. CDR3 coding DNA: TGTGCCAGCAGCGTAGGTGCTAACTATGGCTACACCTTC.

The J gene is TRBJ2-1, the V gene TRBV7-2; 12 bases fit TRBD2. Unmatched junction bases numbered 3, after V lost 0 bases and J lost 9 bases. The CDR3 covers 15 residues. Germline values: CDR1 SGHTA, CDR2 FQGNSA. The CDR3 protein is CASSLATSGSTEQFF. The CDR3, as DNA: TGTGCCAGCAGCTTAGCGACTAGCGGGAGTACTGAGCAGTTCTTC.

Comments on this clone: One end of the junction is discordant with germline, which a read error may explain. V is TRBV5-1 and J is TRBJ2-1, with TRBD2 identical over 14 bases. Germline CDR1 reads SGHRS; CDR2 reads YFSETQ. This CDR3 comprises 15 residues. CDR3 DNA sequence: TGCGCCAGCAGGTTGGGACTAGCGGGAGAAAGTGAGCAGTTCTTC. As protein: CASRLGLAGESEQFF.

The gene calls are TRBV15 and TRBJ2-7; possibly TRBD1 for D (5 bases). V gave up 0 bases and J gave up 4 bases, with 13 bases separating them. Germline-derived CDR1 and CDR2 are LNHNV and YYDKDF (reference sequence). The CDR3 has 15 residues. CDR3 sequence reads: CATSRDQQEIYEQYF. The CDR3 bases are TGTGCCACCAGCAGAGATCAACAGGAGATATACGAGCAGTACTTC.